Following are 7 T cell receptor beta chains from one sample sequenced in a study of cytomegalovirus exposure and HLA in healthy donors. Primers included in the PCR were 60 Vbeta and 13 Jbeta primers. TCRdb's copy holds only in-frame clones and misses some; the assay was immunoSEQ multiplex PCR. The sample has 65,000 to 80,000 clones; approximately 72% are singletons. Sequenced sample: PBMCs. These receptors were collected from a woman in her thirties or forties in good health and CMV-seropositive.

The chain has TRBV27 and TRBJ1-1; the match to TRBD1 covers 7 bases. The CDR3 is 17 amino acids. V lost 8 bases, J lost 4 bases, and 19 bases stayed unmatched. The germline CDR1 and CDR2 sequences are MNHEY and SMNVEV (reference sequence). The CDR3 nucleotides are TGTGCCAGCCGGGTATTGTGGGACAGCATAAGCGGCACTGAAGCTTTCTTT. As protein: CASRVLWDSISGTEAFF.

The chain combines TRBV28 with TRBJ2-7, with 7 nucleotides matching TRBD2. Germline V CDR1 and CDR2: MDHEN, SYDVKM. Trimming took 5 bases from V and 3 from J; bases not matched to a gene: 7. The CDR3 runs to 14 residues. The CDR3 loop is CASSPGGGGYEQYF. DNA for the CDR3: TGTGCCAGCAGTCCCGGTGGGGGGGGCTACGAGCAGTACTTC.

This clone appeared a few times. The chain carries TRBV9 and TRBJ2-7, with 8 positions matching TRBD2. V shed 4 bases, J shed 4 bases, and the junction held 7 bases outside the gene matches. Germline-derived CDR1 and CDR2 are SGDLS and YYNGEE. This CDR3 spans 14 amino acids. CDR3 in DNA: TGTGCCAGCAGCCCGCCGGGAGGGAGGTACGAGCAGTACTTC. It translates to CASSPPGGRYEQYF.

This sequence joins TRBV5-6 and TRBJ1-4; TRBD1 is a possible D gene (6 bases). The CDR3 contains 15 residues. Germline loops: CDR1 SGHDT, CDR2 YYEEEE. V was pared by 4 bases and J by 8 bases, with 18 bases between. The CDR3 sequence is CASSDGAGAREKLFF. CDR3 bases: TGTGCCAGCAGCGATGGGGCGGGGGCAAGAGAAAAACTGTTTTTT.

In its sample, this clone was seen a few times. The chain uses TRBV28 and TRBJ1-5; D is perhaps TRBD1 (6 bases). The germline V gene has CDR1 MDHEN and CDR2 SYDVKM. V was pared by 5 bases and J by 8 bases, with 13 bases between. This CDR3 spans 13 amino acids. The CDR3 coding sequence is TGTGCCAGCAGTATCAGGGGCCGGGAGCCCCAGCATTTT. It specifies CASSIRGREPQHF.

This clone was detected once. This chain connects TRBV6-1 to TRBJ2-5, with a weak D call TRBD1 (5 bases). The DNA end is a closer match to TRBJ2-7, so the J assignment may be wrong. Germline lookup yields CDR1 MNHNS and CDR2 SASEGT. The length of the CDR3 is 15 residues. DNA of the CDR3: TGTGCCAGCAGGGTGTTAAGGGGAACCTTCTACGAGCAGTACTTC. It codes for CASRVLRGTFYEQYF.

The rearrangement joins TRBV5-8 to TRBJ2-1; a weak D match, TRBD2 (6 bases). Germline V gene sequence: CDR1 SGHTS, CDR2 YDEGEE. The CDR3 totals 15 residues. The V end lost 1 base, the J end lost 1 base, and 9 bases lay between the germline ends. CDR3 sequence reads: CASSLSGESYNEQFF. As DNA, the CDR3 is TGTGCCAGCAGCTTGTCGGGGGAATCCTACAATGAGCAGTTCTTC.